The rows below give T cell receptor beta chains drawn from one sample of a study of T cell responses to AZD1222 COVID-19 vaccine. The table came from immunoSEQ multiplex PCR; TCRdb's copy has only in-frame clones and leaves some out. This table holds about 120,000 clones, about 90% found once. This material consisted of peripheral blood, taken on day 0 of AZD1222 vaccination. Receptor source: an adult in good health. The conserved cysteine and the conserved F or W are not part of the CDR3 here.

V gene | CDR3 protein
TRBV2 | ASSAGQEPYEQY
TRBV2 | ASSPLAEQF
TRBV19 | ASRGHLNSGNTIY
TRBV7-9 | ASSVGQNYGYT
TRBV5-4 | ASSFTGNTEAF
TRBV30 | ASRGTMLSEQY
TRBV5-1 | ASSNGLAGGIGELF
TRBV9 | ASSVISSDTQY
TRBV28 | ASSPMGRVDEQY
TRBV7-8 | ASSPRRGAGDYGYT
TRBV4-1 | ASSQDPAPTGATYEQY
TRBV4-3 | ASSQGVAGGGIFYEQY
TRBV28 | ASSFRRGLREQY
TRBV5-6 | ASSFGIPGRGYT
TRBV7-3 | ASSSSGRMPGELF
TRBV5-1 | ASSDTGTGPDTQY
TRBV6-5 | ASSYGGETQY
TRBV12-3/TRBV12-4 | ASSFGRTYEQY
TRBV24-1 | ATSGGLNYGYT
TRBV2 | ASSKASSTGELF
TRBV7-8 | ASSSLAANVLT
TRBV9 | ASSVENVGYT
TRBV3-1/TRBV3-2 | ASSQVVDWNTDTQY
TRBV18 | ASSGLGYEQY
TRBV7-8 | ASSLPRAGGRGNEQF
TRBV14 | ASSKGQGDLNTEAF
TRBV9 | ASSVGGISYEQY
TRBV6-5 | ASSFRSNQPQH
TRBV30 | ALDRGHDIQY
TRBV19 | ASQRSVREKLF
TRBV4-1 | ASSQAQGRNYGYT
TRBV25-1 | ASSLKTNTEAF
TRBV5-4 | ASSEGLAGAFGDTQY
TRBV6-6 | ASSYPGERTYEQY
TRBV30 | AWSVSLSGANVLT
TRBV6-5 | ASRASGSPTYEQY
TRBV28 | ASSGADANTGELF
TRBV27 | ASSAQGGFSNQPQH
TRBV7-9 | ASSVLAGGGNEQF
TRBV6-5 | ASSPIANTGELF
TRBV4-3 | ASSPREGAKVGYT
TRBV6-7 | ASSYNVSGVGTDTQY
TRBV6-5 | ASMRSAGATRGYT
TRBV5-8 | ASSPNQAQSGGYT
TRBV5-1 | ASSSPLTGNTEAF
TRBV9 | ASSPEGEKLF
TRBV28 | ASSSPGQGLGEQY
TRBV5-1 | ASSFSGQEDIQY
TRBV11-3 | ASSLGSGPYYEQY